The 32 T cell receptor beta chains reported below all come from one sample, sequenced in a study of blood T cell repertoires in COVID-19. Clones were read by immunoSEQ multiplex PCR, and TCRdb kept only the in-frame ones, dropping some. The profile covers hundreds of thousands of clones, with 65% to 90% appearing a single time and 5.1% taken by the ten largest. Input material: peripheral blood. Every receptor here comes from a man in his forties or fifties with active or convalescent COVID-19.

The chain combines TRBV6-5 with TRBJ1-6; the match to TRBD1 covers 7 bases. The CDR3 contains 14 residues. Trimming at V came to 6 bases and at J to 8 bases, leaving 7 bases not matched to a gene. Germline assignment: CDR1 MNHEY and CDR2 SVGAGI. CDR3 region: CASRQTGLYSPLHF. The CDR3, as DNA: TGTGCCAGCAGACAGACAGGGTTATATTCACCCCTCCACTTT.

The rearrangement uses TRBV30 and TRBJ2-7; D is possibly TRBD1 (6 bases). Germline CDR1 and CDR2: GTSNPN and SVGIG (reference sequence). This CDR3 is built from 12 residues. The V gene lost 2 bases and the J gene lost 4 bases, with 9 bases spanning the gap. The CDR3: CAWSWGQYEQYF. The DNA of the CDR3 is TGTGCCTGGAGTTGGGGGCAATACGAGCAGTACTTC.

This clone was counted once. The CDR3 region has the DNA TGTGCCACCAGTGATTTCGGCGGGGTCGCGAACACCGGGGAGCTGTTTTTT. Translated: CATSDFGGVANTGELFF. V gene TRBV24-1 combines with J gene TRBJ2-2; maybe TRBD2 (6 bases). V was clipped by 1 base and J by 0 bases, with 11 bases between them. CDR3 length: 17 residues. Per the germline V gene, CDR1 is KGHDR and CDR2 is SFDVKD.

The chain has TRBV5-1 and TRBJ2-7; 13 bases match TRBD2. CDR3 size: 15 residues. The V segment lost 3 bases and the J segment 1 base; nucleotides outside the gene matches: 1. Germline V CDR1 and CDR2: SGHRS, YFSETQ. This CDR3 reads CASSWGLAGSYEQYF. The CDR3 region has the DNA TGCGCCAGCAGCTGGGGACTAGCGGGGTCCTACGAGCAGTACTTC.

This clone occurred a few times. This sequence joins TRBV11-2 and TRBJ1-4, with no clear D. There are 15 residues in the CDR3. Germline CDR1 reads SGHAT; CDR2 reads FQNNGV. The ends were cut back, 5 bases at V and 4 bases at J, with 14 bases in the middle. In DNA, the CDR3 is TGTGCCAGCAGCCTCGGACGGCGGGGTAATGAAAAACTGTTTTTT. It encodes CASSLGRRGNEKLFF.

CDR3 amino acids: CASRFRDRALPLHF. The CDR3 DNA reads TGTGCCAGCAGGTTCCGGGACAGGGCGCTTCCCCTCCACTTT. The chain has TRBV27 and TRBJ1-6; the match to TRBD1 covers 9 bases. This CDR3 is 14 amino acids long. With 6 bases clipped from V and 13 bases from J, the junction kept 10 bases outside the gene matches. Germline values: CDR1 MNHEY, CDR2 SMNVEV (reference sequence).

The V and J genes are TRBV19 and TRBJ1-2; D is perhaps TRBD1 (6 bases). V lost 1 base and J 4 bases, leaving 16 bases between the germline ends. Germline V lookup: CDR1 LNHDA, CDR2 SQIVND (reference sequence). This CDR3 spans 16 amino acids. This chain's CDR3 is CASSIVPRGWGYGYTF. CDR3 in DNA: TGTGCCAGTAGTATAGTCCCCAGGGGATGGGGCTATGGCTACACCTTC.

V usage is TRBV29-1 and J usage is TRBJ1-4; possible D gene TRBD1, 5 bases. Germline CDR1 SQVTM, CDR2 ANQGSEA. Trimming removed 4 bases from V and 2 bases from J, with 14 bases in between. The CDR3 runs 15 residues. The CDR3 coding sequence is TGCAGCGTTGGAGGCAGGGTTGGGACTAATGAAAAACTGTTTTTT. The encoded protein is CSVGGRVGTNEKLFF.

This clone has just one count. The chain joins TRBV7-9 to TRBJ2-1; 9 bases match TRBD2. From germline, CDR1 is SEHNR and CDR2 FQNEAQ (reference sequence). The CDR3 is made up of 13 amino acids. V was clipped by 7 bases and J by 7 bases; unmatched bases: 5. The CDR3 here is CASKGLALNEQFF. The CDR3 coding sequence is TGTGCCAGCAAGGGACTAGCTCTTAATGAGCAGTTCTTC.

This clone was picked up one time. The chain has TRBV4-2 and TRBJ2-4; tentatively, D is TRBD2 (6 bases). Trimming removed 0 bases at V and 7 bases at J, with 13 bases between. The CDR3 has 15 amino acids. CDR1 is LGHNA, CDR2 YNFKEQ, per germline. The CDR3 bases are TGTGCCAGCAGCCAAGATTATAAACGGGGGAACATTCAGTACTTC. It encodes CASSQDYKRGNIQYF.

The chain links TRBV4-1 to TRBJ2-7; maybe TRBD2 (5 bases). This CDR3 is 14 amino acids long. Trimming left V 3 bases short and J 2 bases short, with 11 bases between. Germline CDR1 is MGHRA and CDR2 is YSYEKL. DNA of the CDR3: TGCGCCAGCAGCCAGGCACTAGAAACCTACGAGCAGTACTTC. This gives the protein CASSQALETYEQYF.

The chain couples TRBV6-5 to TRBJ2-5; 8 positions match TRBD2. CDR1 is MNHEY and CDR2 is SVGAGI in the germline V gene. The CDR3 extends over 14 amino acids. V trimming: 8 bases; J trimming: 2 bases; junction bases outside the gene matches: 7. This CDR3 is CASVVTSVQETQYF. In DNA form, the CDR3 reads TGTGCCAGCGTCGTGACTAGCGTACAAGAGACCCAGTACTTC.

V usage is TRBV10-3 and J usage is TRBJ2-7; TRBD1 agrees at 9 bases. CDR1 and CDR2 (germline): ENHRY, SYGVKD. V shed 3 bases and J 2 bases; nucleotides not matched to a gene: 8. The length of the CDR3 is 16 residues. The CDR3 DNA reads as TGTGCCATCAGTGATCTTGACAGGGGGGAACCCTACGAGCAGTACTTC. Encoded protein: CAISDLDRGEPYEQYF.

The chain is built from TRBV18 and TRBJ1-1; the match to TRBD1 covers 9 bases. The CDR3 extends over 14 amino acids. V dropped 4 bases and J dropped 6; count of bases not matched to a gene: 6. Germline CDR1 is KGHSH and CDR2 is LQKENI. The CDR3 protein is CASSLQGAFSEAFF. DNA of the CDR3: TGTGCCAGCTCACTACAGGGGGCTTTTTCTGAAGCTTTCTTT. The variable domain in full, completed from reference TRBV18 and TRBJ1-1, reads NAGVMQNPRHLVRRRGQEARLRCSPMKGHSHVYWYRQLPEEGLKFMVYLQKENIIDESGMPKERFSAEFPKEGPSILRIQQVVRGDSAAYFCASSLQGAFSEAFFGQGTRLTVV.

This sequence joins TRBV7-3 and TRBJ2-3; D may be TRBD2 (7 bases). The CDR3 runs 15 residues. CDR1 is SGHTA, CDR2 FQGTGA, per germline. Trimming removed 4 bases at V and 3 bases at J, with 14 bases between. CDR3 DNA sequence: TGTGCCAGCAGCTATGGGGGAGGGGGAACAGATACGCAGTATTTT. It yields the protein CASSYGGGGTDTQYF.

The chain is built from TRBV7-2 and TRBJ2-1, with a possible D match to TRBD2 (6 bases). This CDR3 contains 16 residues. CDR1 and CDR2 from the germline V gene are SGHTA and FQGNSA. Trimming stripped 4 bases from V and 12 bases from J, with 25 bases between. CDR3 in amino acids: CASSSLPGTFGGGQFF. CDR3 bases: TGTGCCAGCAGCTCCCTGCCCGGGACTTTTGGGGGTGGGCAGTTCTTC.

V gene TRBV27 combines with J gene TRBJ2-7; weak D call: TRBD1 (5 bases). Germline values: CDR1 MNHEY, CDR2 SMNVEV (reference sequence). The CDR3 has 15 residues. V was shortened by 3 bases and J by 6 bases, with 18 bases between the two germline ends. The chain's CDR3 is CASSLMGSVGAEQYF. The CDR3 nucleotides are TGTGCCAGCAGTTTGATGGGCTCGGTTGGGGCCGAGCAGTACTTC.

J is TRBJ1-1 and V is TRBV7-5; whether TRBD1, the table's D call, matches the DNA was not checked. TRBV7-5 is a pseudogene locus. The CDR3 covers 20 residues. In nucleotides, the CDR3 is TGTGTCAGAAGCCGCAAAGGACAGATGTGGGGCGTGTGCATGAACACTGAAGCTTTCTTT. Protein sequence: CVRSRKGQMWGVCMNTEAFF.

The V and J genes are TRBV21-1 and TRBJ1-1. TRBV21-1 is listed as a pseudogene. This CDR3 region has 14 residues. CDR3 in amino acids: CASSTGPGEGEAFF. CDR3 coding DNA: TGTGCCAGCTCCACCGGGCCCGGGGAGGGTGAAGCTTTCTTT.

The CDR3 spells CATSRLEVAGELFF. DNA for the CDR3: TGTGCCACCTCTAGACTAGAGGTCGCCGGGGAGCTGTTTTTT. The chain carries TRBV10-3 and TRBJ2-2, with TRBD2 as a possible D gene (6 bases). This CDR3 spans 14 amino acids. Germline lookup yields CDR1 ENHRY and CDR2 SYGVKD. Deletions cut 10 bases from V and 6 bases from J, with 18 bases between.

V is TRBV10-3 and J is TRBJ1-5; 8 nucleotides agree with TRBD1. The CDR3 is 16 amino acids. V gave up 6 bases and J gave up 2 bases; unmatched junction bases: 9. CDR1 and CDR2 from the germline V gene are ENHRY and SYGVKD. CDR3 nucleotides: TGTGCCATCAGCGAAGCCCAGGGGGCGGGCAATCAGCCCCAGCATTTT. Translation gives CAISEAQGAGNQPQHF.

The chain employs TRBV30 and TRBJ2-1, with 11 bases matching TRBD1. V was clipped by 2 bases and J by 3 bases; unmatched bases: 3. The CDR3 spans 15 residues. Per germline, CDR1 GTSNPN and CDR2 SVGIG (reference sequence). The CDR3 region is CAWSLGQGVYNEQFF. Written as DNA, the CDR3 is TGTGCCTGGAGTCTGGGACAGGGGGTCTACAATGAGCAGTTCTTC.

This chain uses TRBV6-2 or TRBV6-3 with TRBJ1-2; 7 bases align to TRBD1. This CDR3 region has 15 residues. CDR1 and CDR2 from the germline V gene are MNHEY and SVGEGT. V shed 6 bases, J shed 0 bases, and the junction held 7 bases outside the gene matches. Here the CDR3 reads CASRPTGQSNYGYTF. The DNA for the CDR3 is TGTGCCAGCAGACCTACGGGACAGTCTAACTATGGCTACACCTTC.

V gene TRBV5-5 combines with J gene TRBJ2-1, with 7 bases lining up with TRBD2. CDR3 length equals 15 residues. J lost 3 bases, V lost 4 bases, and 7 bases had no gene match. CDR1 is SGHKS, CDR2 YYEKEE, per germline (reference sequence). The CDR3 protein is CASSRHGGGYNEQFF. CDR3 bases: TGTGCCAGCAGCCGGCATGGCGGGGGCTACAATGAGCAGTTCTTC. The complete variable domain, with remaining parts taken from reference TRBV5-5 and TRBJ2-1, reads DAGVTQSPTHLIKTRGQQVTLRCSPISGHKSVSWYQQVLGQGPQFIFQYYEKEERGRGNFPDRFSARQFPNYSSELNVNALLLGDSALYLCASSRHGGGYNEQFFGPGTRLTVL.

CDR3 residues: CASSPGTGPFF. CDR3 DNA sequence: TGTGCCAGCAGTCCCGGGACAGGGCCGTTCTTC. J is TRBJ2-1 and V is TRBV12-3 or TRBV12-4, with 9 bases aligning to TRBD1. The CDR3 is made up of 11 amino acids. V lost 5 bases, J lost 15 bases, and 5 bases stayed unmatched.

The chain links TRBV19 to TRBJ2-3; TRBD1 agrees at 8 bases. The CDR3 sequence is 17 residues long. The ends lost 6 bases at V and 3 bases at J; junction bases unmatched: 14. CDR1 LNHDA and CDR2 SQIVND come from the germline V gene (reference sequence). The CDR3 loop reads CASSRARTGYLTDTQYF. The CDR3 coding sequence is TGTGCCAGTAGCCGAGCGAGGACAGGGTATTTGACAGATACGCAGTATTTT.

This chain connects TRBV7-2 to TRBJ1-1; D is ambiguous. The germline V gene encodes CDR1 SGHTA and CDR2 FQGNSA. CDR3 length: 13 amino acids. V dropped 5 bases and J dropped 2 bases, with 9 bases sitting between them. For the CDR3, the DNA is TGTGCCAGCAGCCCCCGGGGAAACACTGAAGCTTTCTTT. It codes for CASSPRGNTEAFF.

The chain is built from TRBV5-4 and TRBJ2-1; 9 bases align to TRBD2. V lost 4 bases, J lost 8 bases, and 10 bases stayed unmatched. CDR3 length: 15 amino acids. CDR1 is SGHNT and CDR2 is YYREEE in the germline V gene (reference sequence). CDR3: CASSPGPSGDHEQFF. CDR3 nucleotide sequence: TGTGCCAGCAGCCCGGGCCCTAGCGGGGATCATGAGCAGTTCTTC.

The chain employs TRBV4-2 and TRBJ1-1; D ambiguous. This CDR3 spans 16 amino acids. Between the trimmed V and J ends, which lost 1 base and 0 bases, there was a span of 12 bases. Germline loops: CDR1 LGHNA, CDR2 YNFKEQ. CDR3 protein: CASSQVRGDMNTEAFF. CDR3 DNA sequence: TGTGCCAGCAGCCAAGTGCGGGGAGACATGAACACTGAAGCTTTCTTT.

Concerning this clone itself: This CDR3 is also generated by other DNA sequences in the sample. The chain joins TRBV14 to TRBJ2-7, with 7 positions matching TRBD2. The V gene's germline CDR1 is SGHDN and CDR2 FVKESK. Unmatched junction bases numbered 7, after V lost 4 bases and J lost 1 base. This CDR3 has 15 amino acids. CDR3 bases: TGTGCCAGCAGCCCCCAGGCGGGAGCTTCCTACGAGCAGTACTTC. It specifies CASSPQAGASYEQYF.

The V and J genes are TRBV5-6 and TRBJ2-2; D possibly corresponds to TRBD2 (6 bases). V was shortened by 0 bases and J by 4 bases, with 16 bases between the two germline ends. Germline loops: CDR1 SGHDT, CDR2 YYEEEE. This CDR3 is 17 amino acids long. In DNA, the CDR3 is TGTGCCAGCAGCTTGGTACGGGAGATTGAGGTCACCGGGGAGCTGTTTTTT. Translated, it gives CASSLVREIEVTGELFF.

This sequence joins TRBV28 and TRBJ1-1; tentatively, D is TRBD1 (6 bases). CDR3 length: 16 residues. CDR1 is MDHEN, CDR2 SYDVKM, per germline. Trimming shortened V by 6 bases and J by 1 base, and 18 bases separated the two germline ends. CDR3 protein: CASSLGGALRNTEAFF. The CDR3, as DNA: TGTGCCAGCAGCTTGGGGGGGGCGCTTCGGAACACTGAAGCTTTCTTT.